Shown below are 30 T cell receptor beta chains from a single sample sequenced in a study of blood T cell repertoires in COVID-19. Clones were sequenced by immunoSEQ multiplex PCR, and TCRdb holds only the in-frame ones, with some missing. This table has approximately 200,000 clones, 90% appearing once. Sequencing was carried out using PBMCs or T cells enriched from blood (not recorded which). Every receptor here comes from a man aged 25 to 40 who had recovered from COVID-19.

The rearrangement uses TRBV5-5 and TRBJ2-7; weak D call: TRBD2 (5 bases). Between the trimmed V and J ends, which lost 4 bases and 3 bases, there was a span of 11 bases. The CDR3 has 13 amino acids. The germline CDR1 and CDR2 sequences are SGHKS and YYEKEE (reference sequence). The CDR3: CASSRREVYEQYF. The CDR3 DNA is TGTGCCAGCAGCCGCCGGGAAGTCTACGAGCAGTACTTC.

The chain employs TRBV5-1 and TRBJ2-7, with D possibly being TRBD2 (6 bases). V was clipped by 0 bases and J by 7 bases, with 11 bases between them. This CDR3 contains 13 residues. Germline V lookup: CDR1 SGHRS, CDR2 YFSETQ. CDR3 region: CASSLVLGGEQYF. DNA of the CDR3: TGCGCCAGCAGCTTGGTGCTGGGGGGAGAGCAGTACTTC.

The chain joins TRBV7-2 to TRBJ2-7, with D tentatively TRBD2 (6 bases). Germline loops: CDR1 SGHTA, CDR2 FQGNSA. CDR3 length: 14 amino acids. The ends were cut back, 5 bases at V and 3 bases at J, with 14 bases in the middle. CDR3 nucleotide sequence: TGTGCCAGCAGCATCTCAGTGGGGGGCTACGAGCAGTACTTC. Translated: CASSISVGGYEQYF. Full variable domain (rest looked up from reference TRBV7-2 and TRBJ2-7): GAGVSQSPSNKVTEKGKDVELRCDPISGHTALYWYRQSLGQGLEFLIYFQGNSAPDKSGLPSDRFSAERTGGSVSTLTIQRTQQEDSAVYLCASSISVGGYEQYFGPGTRLTVT.

V gene TRBV19 combines with J gene TRBJ1-3; D remains unclear. Germline V gene data show CDR1 as LNHDA and CDR2 as SQIVND (reference sequence). The ends were cut back, 5 bases at V and 3 bases at J, with 14 bases in the middle. The CDR3 extends over 15 amino acids. The CDR3 protein is CASSPFPLRGNTIYF. CDR3 in DNA: TGTGCCAGTAGTCCTTTCCCGCTGCGTGGAAACACCATATATTTT.

The J gene is TRBJ2-1, the V gene TRBV11-2; the match to TRBD1 covers 8 bases. The germline gives CDR1 SGHAT, CDR2 FQNNGV. Trimming at V came to 1 base and at J to 8 bases, leaving 4 bases not matched to a gene. The length of the CDR3 is 14 residues. CDR3 nucleotides: TGTGCCAGCAGCTTAGGGACAGGGTCCTATGAGCAGTTCTTC. This codes for CASSLGTGSYEQFF.

The CDR3: CASSFSSNTDTQYF. The CDR3 DNA reads TGTGCCAGCAGCTTTAGCAGCAACACAGATACGCAGTATTTT. The V and J genes are TRBV7-9 and TRBJ2-3; D ambiguous. Trimming left V 3 bases short and J 2 bases short, with 9 bases between. The CDR3 consists of 14 residues. Germline values: CDR1 SEHNR, CDR2 FQNEAQ (reference sequence). Together with reference TRBV7-9 and TRBJ2-3, the CDR3 gives the full variable domain: DTGVSQNPRHKITKRGQNVTFRCDPISEHNRLYWYRQTLGQGPEFLTYFQNEAQLEKSRLLSDRFSAERPKGSFSTLEIQRTEQGDSAMYLCASSFSSNTDTQYFGPGTRLTVL.

The chain recombines TRBV19 with TRBJ2-2; tentative D call: TRBD1 (5 bases). This CDR3 contains 16 residues. The germline gives CDR1 LNHDA, CDR2 SQIVND (reference sequence). V was clipped by 0 bases and J by 1 base, with 9 bases between them. CDR3 loop: CASSIDRVLNTGELFF. In DNA, the CDR3 is TGTGCCAGTAGTATAGACAGGGTGTTGAACACCGGGGAGCTGTTTTTT.

The V call is TRBV19, the J call TRBJ2-7; TRBD1 might be the D (6 bases). CDR3 length equals 16 residues. V was clipped by 4 bases and J by 6 bases, with 22 bases between them. Germline values: CDR1 LNHDA, CDR2 SQIVND (reference sequence). CDR3 nucleotides: TGTGCCAGTAGTAGGGGTACCGGGACAACGGCAGTCGAGCAGTACTTC. Translated: CASSRGTGTTAVEQYF. The full variable domain, with the rest looked up from reference TRBV19 and TRBJ2-7, is DGGITQSPKYLFRKEGQNVTLSCEQNLNHDAMYWYRQDPGQGLRLIYYSQIVNDFQKGDIAEGYSVSREKKESFPLTVTSAQKNPTAFYLCASSRGTGTTAVEQYFGPGTRLTVT.

The chain recombines TRBV19 with TRBJ2-2, with 11 bases that match TRBD2. J gave up 2 bases and V 6 bases, and 8 bases lay outside the gene matches. Germline V gene data show CDR1 as LNHDA and CDR2 as SQIVND (reference sequence). The length of the CDR3 is 17 residues. CDR3 DNA sequence: TGTGCCAGTAGCCAGACTAGCGGGGCAACTAACACCGGGGAGCTGTTTTTT. Translating gives CASSQTSGATNTGELFF.

V is TRBV27 and J is TRBJ1-5; 8 bases are a match to TRBD1. The CDR3 covers 13 residues. CDR1 MNHEY and CDR2 SMNVEV come from the germline V gene (reference sequence). V lost 10 bases, J lost 5 bases, and 7 bases stayed unmatched. In DNA form, the CDR3 reads TGTGCCACCAGCCAGGGGGCTGATCAGCCCCAGCATTTT. Amino acids: CATSQGADQPQHF.

The rearrangement joins TRBV11-2 to TRBJ2-7; TRBD1 is a possible D gene (5 bases). The V end lost 7 bases, the J end lost 5 bases, and 21 bases lay between the germline ends. The CDR3 sequence is 15 residues long. Germline V lookup: CDR1 SGHAT, CDR2 FQNNGV. CDR3 protein: CASTLGRVIIDEQYF. For the CDR3, the DNA is TGTGCCAGCACCCTAGGCAGGGTGATAATTGACGAGCAGTACTTC.

As DNA, the CDR3 is TGTGCCTGGACCAATGCCGGGACAGGAGGGGAAAAACTGTTTTTT. This gives the protein CAWTNAGTGGEKLFF. The rearrangement links TRBV30 to TRBJ1-4; 8 nucleotides line up with TRBD1. This CDR3 region has 15 residues. With 4 bases clipped from V and 8 bases from J, the junction kept 12 bases outside the gene matches. Germline values: CDR1 GTSNPN, CDR2 SVGIG (reference sequence).

The chain has TRBV9 and TRBJ2-1; 8 bases agree with TRBD2. The J segment lost 4 bases and the V segment lost 0 bases, leaving 9 bases of the junction unmatched. This CDR3 region has 17 residues. CDR1 is SGDLS and CDR2 is YYNGEE in the germline V gene. The CDR3 reads CASSVVQGLGSYNEQFF. The DNA for the CDR3 is TGTGCCAGCAGCGTAGTCCAGGGACTAGGTAGTTACAATGAGCAGTTCTTC.

V and J are TRBV24-1 and TRBJ2-3, with 8 bases matching TRBD2. CDR1 and CDR2 (germline): KGHDR, SFDVKD. The CDR3 runs 17 residues. The V segment lost 0 bases and the J segment 3 bases; nucleotides outside the gene matches: 7. The DNA of the CDR3 is TGTGCCACCAGTGATTTGTCCAGCGGGAGTGAGACAGATACGCAGTATTTT. This encodes CATSDLSSGSETDTQYF.

The chain uses TRBV28 and TRBJ1-1, with a possible D match to TRBD1 (6 bases). V was shortened by 7 bases and J by 5 bases, with 17 bases between the two germline ends. This CDR3 has 14 residues. Germline CDR1 and CDR2: MDHEN and SYDVKM. The CDR3 sequence is CASKPGQRKTEAFF. CDR3 DNA sequence: TGTGCCAGCAAACCTGGACAGAGAAAAACTGAAGCTTTCTTT.

This chain links TRBV7-8 with TRBJ2-3; possibly TRBD2 for D (6 bases). Looked up from germline, CDR1 is SGHVS and CDR2 is FQNEAQ. With 8 bases removed from V and 6 bases from J, the gap between germline ends came to 15 bases. The CDR3 runs to 13 residues. The CDR3 nucleotides are TGTGCCAGCCGGCGTCGGAGGGTGGATACGCAGTATTTT. Protein sequence: CASRRRRVDTQYF. The entire variable domain, with the rest obtained from reference TRBV7-8 and TRBJ2-3, is as follows: GAGVSQSPRYKVAKRGQDVALRCDPISGHVSLFWYQQALGQGPEFLTYFQNEAQLDKSGLPSDRFFAERPEGSVSTLKIQRTQQEDSAVYLCASRRRRVDTQYFGPGTRLTVL.

The chain combines TRBV9 with TRBJ1-1; D is unclear. CDR1 SGDLS and CDR2 YYNGEE come from the germline V gene. There are 16 residues in the CDR3. Trimming cost V 0 bases and J 3 bases, with 15 bases left between them. Written as DNA, the CDR3 is TGTGCCAGCAGCGTAGTTAGCCGGGGATGGGACACTGAAGCTTTCTTT. This translates into CASSVVSRGWDTEAFF.

The V and J genes are TRBV29-1 and TRBJ1-2; D is uncertain. The CDR3 is 13 amino acids. The V end lost 1 base, the J end lost 5 bases, and 11 bases lay between the germline ends. Per germline, CDR1 SQVTM and CDR2 ANQGSEA. In nucleotides, the CDR3 is TGCAGCGTTGAAGCAGGCCGGGGATATGGCTACACCTTC. This sequence encodes CSVEAGRGYGYTF.

This chain joins TRBV14 and TRBJ1-1, with D perhaps TRBD1 (5 bases). The CDR3 has 15 amino acids. CDR1 and CDR2 (germline): SGHDN, FVKESK. V was trimmed by 0 bases and J by 5 bases, leaving 13 bases between them. The CDR3 here is CASSQEGVKSTEAFF. The CDR3, as DNA: TGTGCCAGCAGCCAAGAAGGGGTGAAGTCAACTGAAGCTTTCTTT. Using reference TRBV14 and TRBJ1-1 for the parts outside the CDR3, the full variable domain is EAGVTQFPSHSVIEKGQTVTLRCDPISGHDNLYWYRRVMGKEIKFLLHFVKESKQDESGMPNNRFLAERTGGTYSTLKVQPAELEDSGVYFCASSQEGVKSTEAFFGQGTRLTVV.

This sequence joins TRBV5-1 and TRBJ2-1, with TRBD1 matching over 8 bases. Germline V gene lookup returns CDR1 SGHRS and CDR2 YFSETQ. The CDR3 has 15 amino acids. The V and J ends lost 3 bases and 9 bases, in that order; junction bases with no gene match: 11. The CDR3 region is CASSSRTGSNSEQFF. The CDR3 coding sequence is TGCGCCAGCAGCTCCAGGACAGGGTCCAATAGTGAGCAGTTCTTC.

The chain couples TRBV7-9 to TRBJ2-1, with 7 positions matching TRBD2. From germline, CDR1 is SEHNR and CDR2 FQNEAQ (reference sequence). This CDR3 contains 14 residues. V lost 10 bases and J lost 3; bases outside the gene matches: 9. The CDR3 sequence is CATRDYPRYNEQFF. In DNA, the CDR3 is TGTGCCACTCGGGACTACCCCCGCTACAATGAGCAGTTCTTC.

J is TRBJ1-3 and V is TRBV29-1; TRBD1 agrees at 7 bases. V gave up 4 bases and J gave up 2 bases; unmatched junction bases: 5. Germline V gene lookup returns CDR1 SQVTM and CDR2 ANQGSEA. This CDR3 spans 14 amino acids. CDR3 nucleotides: TGCAGCGTTGGGGTCAGGGGGACTGGAAACACCATATATTTT. Translating gives CSVGVRGTGNTIYF.

This chain links TRBV18 with TRBJ1-1, with TRBD1 matching over 9 bases. This CDR3 has 15 amino acids. Germline values: CDR1 KGHSH, CDR2 LQKENI. Trimming cost V 5 bases and J 5 bases; bases outside gene matches: 9. CDR3 residues: CASSETTGGRTEAFF. The DNA of the CDR3 is TGTGCCAGCTCAGAAACAACAGGGGGCCGTACTGAAGCTTTCTTT.

As regards this clone: Distinct nucleotide sequences in the sample also encode this CDR3. The CDR3 nucleotides read TGTGCCACCAGTGATTCTGGGACAGGAACCTACGAGCAGTACTTC. The encoded protein is CATSDSGTGTYEQYF. The V and J genes are TRBV24-1 and TRBJ2-7; 8 bases map to TRBD1. CDR1 KGHDR and CDR2 SFDVKD come from the germline V gene. This CDR3 region has 15 residues. V was pared by 2 bases and J by 2 bases, with 4 bases of the junction left unmatched.

The chain combines TRBV19 with TRBJ1-2; 8 bases are shared with TRBD1. Germline assignment: CDR1 LNHDA and CDR2 SQIVND (reference sequence). The V gene end was trimmed by 5 bases and the J gene end by 5 bases; junction bases not matched to a gene: 7. The CDR3 loop spans 14 amino acids. Written as DNA, the CDR3 is TGTGCCAGTAGTCCAGGGGGCCAGGCTTATGGCTACACCTTC. It translates to CASSPGGQAYGYTF.

The sample holds one count of this clone. This chain joins TRBV6-4 and TRBJ2-2, with 8 bases that match TRBD2. Trimming removed 5 bases from V and 5 bases from J; junction bases left unmatched: 7. This CDR3 has 15 amino acids. The V gene's germline CDR1 is MRHNA and CDR2 SNTAGT. The CDR3 is CASSKGAGVTGELFF. The CDR3 coding sequence is TGTGCCAGCAGTAAAGGAGCGGGAGTAACCGGGGAGCTGTTTTTT.

The chain employs TRBV28 and TRBJ2-7; maybe TRBD1 (8 bases). CDR3 length equals 16 residues. From germline, CDR1 is MDHEN and CDR2 SYDVKM. V lost 1 base, J lost 2 bases, and 15 bases lay in between. The CDR3 spells CASSLYTTGGAYEQYF. DNA of the CDR3: TGTGCCAGCAGTTTATATACAACAGGGGGGGCCTACGAGCAGTACTTC.

The rearrangement links TRBV4-1 to TRBJ2-1; 7 bases are shared with TRBD2. Germline V gene sequence: CDR1 MGHRA, CDR2 YSYEKL. This CDR3 region has 14 residues. After removal of 6 bases from V and 8 bases from J, the junction contained 10 bases not matched to a gene. Here the CDR3 DNA reads TGCGCCAGCAGAATGTTCGGGACTACCGATGAGCAGTTCTTC. This codes for CASRMFGTTDEQFF.

The gene calls are TRBV7-8 and TRBJ2-1, with unresolved D. This CDR3 comprises 12 residues. Per the germline V gene, CDR1 is SGHVS and CDR2 is FQNEAQ. Between the trimmed V and J ends, which lost 5 bases and 6 bases, there was a span of 8 bases. CDR3 nucleotides: TGTGCCAGCAGCCCACACACCAATGAGCAGTTCTTC. This codes for CASSPHTNEQFF.

The chain joins TRBV7-2 to TRBJ1-2; D possibly corresponds to TRBD1 (6 bases). This CDR3 spans 17 amino acids. Germline V gene data show CDR1 as SGHTA and CDR2 as FQGNSA. V lost 4 bases and J 0 bases, leaving 18 bases between the germline ends. The CDR3 is CASSSAGQPLANYGYTF. For the CDR3, the DNA is TGTGCCAGCAGCTCAGCGGGACAACCCTTAGCTAACTATGGCTACACCTTC.